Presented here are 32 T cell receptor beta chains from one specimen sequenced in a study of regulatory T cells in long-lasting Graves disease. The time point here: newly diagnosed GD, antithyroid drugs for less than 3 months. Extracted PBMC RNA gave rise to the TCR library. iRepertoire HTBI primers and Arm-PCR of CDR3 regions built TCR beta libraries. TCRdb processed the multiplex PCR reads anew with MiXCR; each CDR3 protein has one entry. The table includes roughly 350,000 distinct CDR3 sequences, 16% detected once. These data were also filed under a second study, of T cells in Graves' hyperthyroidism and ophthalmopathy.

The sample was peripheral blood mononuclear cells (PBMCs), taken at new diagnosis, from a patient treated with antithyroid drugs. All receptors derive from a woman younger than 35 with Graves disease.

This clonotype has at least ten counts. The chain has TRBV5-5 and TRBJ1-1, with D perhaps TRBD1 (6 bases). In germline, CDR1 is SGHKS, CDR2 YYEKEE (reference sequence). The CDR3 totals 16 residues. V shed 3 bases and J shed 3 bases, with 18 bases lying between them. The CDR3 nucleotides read TGTGCCAGCAGCTCGCCGGGACACCTGGGGGACACTGAAGCTTTCTTT. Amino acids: CASSSPGHLGDTEAFF.

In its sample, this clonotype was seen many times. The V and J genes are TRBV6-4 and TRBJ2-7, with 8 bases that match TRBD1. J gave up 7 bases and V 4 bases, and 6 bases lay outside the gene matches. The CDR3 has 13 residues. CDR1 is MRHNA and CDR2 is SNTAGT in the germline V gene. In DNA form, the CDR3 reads TGTGCCAGCAGTGTGGGACAGGCGGGTGAGCAGTACTTC. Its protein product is CASSVGQAGEQYF.

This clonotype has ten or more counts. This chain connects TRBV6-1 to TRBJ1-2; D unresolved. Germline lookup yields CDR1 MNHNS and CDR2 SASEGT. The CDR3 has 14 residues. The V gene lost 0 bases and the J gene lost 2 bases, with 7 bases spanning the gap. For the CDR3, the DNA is TGTGCCAGCAGTGAAGCGGGCCAGAACTATGGCTACACCTTC. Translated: CASSEAGQNYGYTF.

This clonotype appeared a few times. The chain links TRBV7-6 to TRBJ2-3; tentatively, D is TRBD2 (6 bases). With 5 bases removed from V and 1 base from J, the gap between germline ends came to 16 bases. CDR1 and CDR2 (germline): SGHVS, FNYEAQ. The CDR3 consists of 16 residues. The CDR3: CASSRNSGGRTDTQYF. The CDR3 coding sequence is TGTGCCAGCAGCCGGAATAGCGGCGGCCGCACAGATACGCAGTATTTT.

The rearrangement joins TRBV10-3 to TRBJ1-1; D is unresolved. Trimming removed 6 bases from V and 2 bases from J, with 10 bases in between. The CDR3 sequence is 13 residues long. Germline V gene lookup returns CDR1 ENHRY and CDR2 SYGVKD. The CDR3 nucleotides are TGTGCCATCAGGGACGTCCCAAACACTGAAGCTTTCTTT. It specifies CAIRDVPNTEAFF.

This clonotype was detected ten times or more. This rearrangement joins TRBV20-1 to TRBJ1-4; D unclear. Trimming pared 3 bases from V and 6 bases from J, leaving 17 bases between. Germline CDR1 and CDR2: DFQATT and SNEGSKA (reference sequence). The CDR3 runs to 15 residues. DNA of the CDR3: TGCAGTGCTAGGGCCATCCGGGGTGGGTATGAAAAACTGTTTTTT. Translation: CSARAIRGGYEKLFF.

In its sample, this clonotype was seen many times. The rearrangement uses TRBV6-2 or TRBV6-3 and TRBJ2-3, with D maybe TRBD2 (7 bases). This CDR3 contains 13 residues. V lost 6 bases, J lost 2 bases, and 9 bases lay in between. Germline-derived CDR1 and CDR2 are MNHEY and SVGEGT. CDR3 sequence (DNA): TGTGCCAGCAGGGGGGGGCCCACAGATACGCAGTATTTT. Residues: CASRGGPTDTQYF.

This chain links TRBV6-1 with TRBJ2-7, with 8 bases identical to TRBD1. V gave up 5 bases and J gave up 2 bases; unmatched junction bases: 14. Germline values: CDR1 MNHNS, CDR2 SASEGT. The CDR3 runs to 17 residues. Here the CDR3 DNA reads TGTGCCAGCAGTCCCGGGCAGGGGGCGAGTGTAGCCTACGAGCAGTACTTC. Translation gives CASSPGQGASVAYEQYF.

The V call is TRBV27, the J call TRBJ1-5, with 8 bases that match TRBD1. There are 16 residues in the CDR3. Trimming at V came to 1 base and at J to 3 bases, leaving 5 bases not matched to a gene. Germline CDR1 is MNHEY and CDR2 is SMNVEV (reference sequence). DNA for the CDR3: TGTGCCAGCAGTTTATGGGGGGACAGGTTCAATCAGCCCCAGCATTTT. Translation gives CASSLWGDRFNQPQHF.

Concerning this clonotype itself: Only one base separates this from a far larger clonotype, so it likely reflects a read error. This chain's CDR3 is CASSLSGAPDEQFF. Here the CDR3 DNA reads TGTGCCAGCAGTTTAAGCGGCGCGCCAGACGAGCAGTTCTTC. V gene TRBV27 combines with J gene TRBJ2-1, with TRBD2 as a possible D gene (5 bases). The CDR3 is 14 residues long. In germline, CDR1 is MNHEY, CDR2 SMNVEV (reference sequence). V lost 2 bases, J lost 10 bases, and 15 bases lay in between.

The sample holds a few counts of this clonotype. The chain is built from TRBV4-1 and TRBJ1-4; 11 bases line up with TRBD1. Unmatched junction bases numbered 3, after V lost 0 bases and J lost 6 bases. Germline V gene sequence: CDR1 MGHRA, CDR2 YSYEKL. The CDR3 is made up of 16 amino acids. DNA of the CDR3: TGCGCCAGCAGCCAAGAATGGGACAGGGGGTATGAAAAACTGTTTTTT. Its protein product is CASSQEWDRGYEKLFF.

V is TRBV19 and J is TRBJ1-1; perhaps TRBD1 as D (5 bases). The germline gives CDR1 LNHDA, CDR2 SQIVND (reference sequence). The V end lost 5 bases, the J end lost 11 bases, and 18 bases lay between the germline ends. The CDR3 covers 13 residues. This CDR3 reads CASSSLGTTEAFF. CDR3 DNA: TGTGCCAGTAGTTCCCTCGGGACTACCGAGGCTTTCTTT.

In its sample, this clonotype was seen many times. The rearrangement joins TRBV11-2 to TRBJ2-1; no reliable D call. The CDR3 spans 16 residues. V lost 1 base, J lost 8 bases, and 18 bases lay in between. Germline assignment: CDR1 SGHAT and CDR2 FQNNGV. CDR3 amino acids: CASSLVILAGSDEQFF. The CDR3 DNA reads TGTGCCAGCAGCTTAGTTATATTGGCCGGGTCAGATGAGCAGTTCTTC. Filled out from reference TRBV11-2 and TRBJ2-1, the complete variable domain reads EAGVAQSPRYKIIEKRQSVAFWCNPISGHATLYWYQQILGQGPKLLIQFQNNGVVDDSQLPKDRFSAERLKGVDSTLKIQPAKLEDSAVYLCASSLVILAGSDEQFFGPGTRLTVL.

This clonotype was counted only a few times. CDR3 sequence (DNA): TGTGCCAGCAGTGACACCGATAACACTGAAGCTTTCTTT. Protein: CASSDTDNTEAFF. The rearrangement links TRBV6-4 to TRBJ1-1, with D hard to call. Trimming took off 2 bases at V and 2 bases at J, with 6 bases between the two ends. Germline V gives CDR1 MRHNA, CDR2 SNTAGT. The CDR3 consists of 13 residues.

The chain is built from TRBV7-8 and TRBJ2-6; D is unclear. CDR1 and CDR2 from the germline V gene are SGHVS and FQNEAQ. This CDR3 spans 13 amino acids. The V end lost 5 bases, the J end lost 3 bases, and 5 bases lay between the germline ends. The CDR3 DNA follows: TGTGCCAGCAGCACCATTGGGGCCAACGTCCTGACTTTC. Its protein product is CASSTIGANVLTF.

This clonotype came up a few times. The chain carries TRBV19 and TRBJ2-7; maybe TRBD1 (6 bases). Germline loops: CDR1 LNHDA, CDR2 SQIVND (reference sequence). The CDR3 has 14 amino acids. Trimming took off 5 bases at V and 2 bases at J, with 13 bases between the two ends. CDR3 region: CASSPGQRTYEQYF. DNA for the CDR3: TGTGCCAGTAGTCCCGGACAGCGAACCTACGAGCAGTACTTC.

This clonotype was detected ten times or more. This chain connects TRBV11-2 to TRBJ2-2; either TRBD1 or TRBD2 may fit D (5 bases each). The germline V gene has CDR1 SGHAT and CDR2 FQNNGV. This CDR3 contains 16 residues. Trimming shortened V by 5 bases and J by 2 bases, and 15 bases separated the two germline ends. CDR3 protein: CASSTVGTTNTGELFF. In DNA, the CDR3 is TGTGCCAGCAGCACAGTCGGGACCACAAACACCGGGGAGCTGTTTTTT.

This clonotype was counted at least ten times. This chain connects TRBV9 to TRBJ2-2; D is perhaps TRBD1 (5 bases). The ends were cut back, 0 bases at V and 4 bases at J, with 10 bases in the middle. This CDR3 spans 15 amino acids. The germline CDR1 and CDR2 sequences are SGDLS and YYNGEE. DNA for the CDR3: TGTGCCAGCAGCGTAGCAGGGTCGGCCACCGGGGAGCTGTTTTTT. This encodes CASSVAGSATGELFF.

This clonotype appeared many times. CDR3 amino acids: CASSLGTAATEQYF. In nucleotides, the CDR3 is TGTGCCAGCAGCTTGGGGACAGCAGCGACGGAGCAGTACTTC. The chain couples TRBV11-1 to TRBJ2-7; 7 nucleotides agree with TRBD1. Germline values: CDR1 SGHAT, CDR2 FQDESV (reference sequence). The CDR3 spans 14 residues. With V trimmed by 3 bases and J by 7 bases, 9 bases remained unmatched.

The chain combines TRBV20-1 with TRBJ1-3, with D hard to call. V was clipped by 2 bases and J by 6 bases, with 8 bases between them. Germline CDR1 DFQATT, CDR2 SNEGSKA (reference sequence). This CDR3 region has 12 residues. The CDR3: CSARRRTNTIYF. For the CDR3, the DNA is TGCAGTGCTAGAAGAAGAACAAACACCATATATTTT.

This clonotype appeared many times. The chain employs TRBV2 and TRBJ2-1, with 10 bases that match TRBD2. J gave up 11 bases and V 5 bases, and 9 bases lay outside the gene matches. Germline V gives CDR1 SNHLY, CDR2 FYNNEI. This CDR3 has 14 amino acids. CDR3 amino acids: CASSPKREGFQQFF. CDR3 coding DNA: TGTGCCAGCAGTCCCAAGCGGGAGGGGTTCCAGCAGTTCTTC.

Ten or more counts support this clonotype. Here the CDR3 DNA reads TGTGCCAGCAGCTTAGCCCCCTATGGCTACACCTTC. It specifies CASSLAPYGYTF. V usage is TRBV11-2 and J usage is TRBJ1-2; D unresolved. Germline CDR1 reads SGHAT; CDR2 reads FQNNGV. The CDR3 sequence is 12 residues long. Trimming stripped 1 base from V and 4 bases from J, with 4 bases between.

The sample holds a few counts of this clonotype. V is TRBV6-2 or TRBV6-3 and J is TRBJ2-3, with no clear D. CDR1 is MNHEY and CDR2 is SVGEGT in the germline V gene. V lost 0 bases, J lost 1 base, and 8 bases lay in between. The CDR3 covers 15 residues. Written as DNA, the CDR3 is TGTGCCAGCAGTTACTCGGCGCTGGGCACAGATACGCAGTATTTT. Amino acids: CASSYSALGTDTQYF.

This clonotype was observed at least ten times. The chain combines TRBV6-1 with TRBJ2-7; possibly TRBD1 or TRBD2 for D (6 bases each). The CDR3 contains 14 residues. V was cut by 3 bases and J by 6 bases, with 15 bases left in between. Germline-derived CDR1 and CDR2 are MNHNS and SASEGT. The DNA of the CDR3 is TGTGCCAGCAGTGAGCCCGGAGGGGGTGGCGAGCAGTACTTC. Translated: CASSEPGGGGEQYF.

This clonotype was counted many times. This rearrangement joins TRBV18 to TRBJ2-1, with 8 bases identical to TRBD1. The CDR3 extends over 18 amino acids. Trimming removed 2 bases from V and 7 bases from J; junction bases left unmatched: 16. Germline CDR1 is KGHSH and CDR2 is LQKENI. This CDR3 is CASSPFDRGNGIGNEQFF. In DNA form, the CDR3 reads TGTGCCAGCTCACCATTCGACAGGGGAAACGGCATAGGGAATGAGCAGTTCTTC.

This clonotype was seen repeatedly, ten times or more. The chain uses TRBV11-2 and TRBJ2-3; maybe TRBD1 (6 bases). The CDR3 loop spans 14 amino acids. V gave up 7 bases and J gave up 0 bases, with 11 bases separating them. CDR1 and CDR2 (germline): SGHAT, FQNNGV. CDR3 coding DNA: TGTGCCAGCAAAAGGACAGCGAGCACAGATACGCAGTATTTT. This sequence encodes CASKRTASTDTQYF.

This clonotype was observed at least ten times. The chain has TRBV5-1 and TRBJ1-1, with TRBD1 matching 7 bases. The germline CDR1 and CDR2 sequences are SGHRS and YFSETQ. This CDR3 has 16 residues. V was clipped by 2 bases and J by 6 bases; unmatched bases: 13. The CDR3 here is CASSLRTLTGLAEAFF. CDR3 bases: TGCGCCAGCAGCTTACGGACACTGACAGGGTTGGCTGAAGCTTTCTTT. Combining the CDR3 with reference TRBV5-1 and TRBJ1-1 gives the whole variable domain KAGVTQTPRYLIKTRGQQVTLSCSPISGHRSVSWYQQTPGQGLQFLFEYFSETQRNKGNFPGRFSGRQFSNSRSEMNVSTLELGDSALYLCASSLRTLTGLAEAFFGQGTRLTVV.

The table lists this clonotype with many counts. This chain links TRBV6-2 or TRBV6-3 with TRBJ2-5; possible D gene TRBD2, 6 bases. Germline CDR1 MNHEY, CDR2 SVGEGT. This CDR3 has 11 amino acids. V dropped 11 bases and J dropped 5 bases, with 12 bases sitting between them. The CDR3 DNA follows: TGTGCCGGGGGGACGATGGAGACCCAGTACTTC. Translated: CAGGTMETQYF.

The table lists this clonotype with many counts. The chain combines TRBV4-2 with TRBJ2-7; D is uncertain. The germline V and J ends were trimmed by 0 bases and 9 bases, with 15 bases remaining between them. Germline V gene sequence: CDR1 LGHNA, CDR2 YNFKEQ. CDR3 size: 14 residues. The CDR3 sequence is CASSQDVRSVRQYF. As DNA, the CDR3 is TGTGCCAGCAGCCAAGATGTGAGATCGGTTCGGCAGTACTTC.

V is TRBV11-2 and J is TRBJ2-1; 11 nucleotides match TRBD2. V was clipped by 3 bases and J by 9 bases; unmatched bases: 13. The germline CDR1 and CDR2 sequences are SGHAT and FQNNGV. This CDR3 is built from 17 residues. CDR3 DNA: TGTGCCAGCAGCTTGGGGGGTACTAGCGGGAGAGGCTTTGAGCAGTTCTTC. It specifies CASSLGGTSGRGFEQFF.

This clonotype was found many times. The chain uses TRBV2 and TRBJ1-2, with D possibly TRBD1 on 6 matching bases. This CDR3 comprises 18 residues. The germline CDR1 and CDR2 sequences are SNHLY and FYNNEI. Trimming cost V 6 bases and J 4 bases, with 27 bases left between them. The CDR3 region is CASREPGQVEFSPYGYTF. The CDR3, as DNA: TGTGCCAGCAGGGAACCGGGACAAGTCGAGTTCAGTCCCTATGGCTACACCTTC.

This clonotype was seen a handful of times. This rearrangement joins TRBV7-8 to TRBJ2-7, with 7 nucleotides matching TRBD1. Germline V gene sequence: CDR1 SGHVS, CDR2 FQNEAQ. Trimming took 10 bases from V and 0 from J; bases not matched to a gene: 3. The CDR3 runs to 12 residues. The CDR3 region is CATRDSSYEQYF. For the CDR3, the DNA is TGTGCCACCCGGGACAGCTCCTACGAGCAGTACTTC.